This is a list of T cell receptor beta chains from one sample in a study of cytomegalovirus exposure and HLA in healthy donors. Some clones are missing from TCRdb's copy, which holds only in-frame ones; the method was immunoSEQ multiplex PCR. The table records over 150,000 clones, 80% of them present only once. Sequenced: PBMCs. These receptor sequences come from a man aged 25-45 years in good health and CMV-seronegative. CDR3s include the opening cysteine and the closing phenylalanine or tryptophan. A D gene is named only where the DNA matches it firmly. Some rows have no size entry. The others give once, few or many, or a class for an expanded clone.

NA	TRBJ2-3	TRBV7-3	TRBD2	TGTGCCAGCAGCTTAAGAGGTAGCGGGAGAAGCGGCACAGATACGCAGTATTTT	CASSLRGSGRSGTDTQYF
NA	TRBJ2-1	TRBV5-5	TRBD2	TGTGCCAGCAGCTTGACTCCCCGGGGGGGTTCGGTATCCTACAATGAGCAGTTCTTC	CASSLTPRGGSVSYNEQFF
NA	TRBJ2-7	TRBV6-1	NA	TGTGCCAGCAGGGTCAGTGGGGGAGGTACTTACGAGCAGTACTTC	CASRVSGGGTYEQYF
NA	TRBJ2-3	TRBV11-2	TRBD1	TGTGCCAGCAGCACGTTACAGGGGATCACAGATACGCAGTATTTT	CASSTLQGITDTQYF
NA	TRBJ2-5	TRBV11-2	TRBD2	TGTGCCAGCAGCTTGGGGGGGAGGCTGCAAGAGACCCAGTACTTC	CASSLGGRLQETQYF
NA	TRBJ1-5	TRBV28	NA	TGTGCCACTCGTCAGGGGCAACGATGGGGCAATCAGCCCCAGCATTTT	CATRQGQRWGNQPQHF
NA	TRBJ1-5	TRBV18	NA	TGTGCCAGCTCACCAGGGGGGACGGATCAGCCCCAGCATTTT	CASSPGGTDQPQHF
NA	TRBJ1-2	TRBV21-1	NA	TGCCGAACAGGGCAAAACTATGGCTACACCTTC	CRTGQNYGYTF
NA	TRBJ2-2	TRBV28	NA	TGTGCCAGCAGTCCTCGCACCGGGGAGCTGTTTTTT	CASSPRTGELFF
NA	TRBJ2-6	TRBV27	NA	TGTGCCAGCAGTTTATCGTGGCGGAAGGGGGCCAACGTCCTGACTTTC	CASSLSWRKGANVLTF
NA	TRBJ2-3	TRBV19	NA	TGTGCCAGTAGTATTGGCGGACAGCAGAACACAGATACGCAGTATTTT	CASSIGGQQNTDTQYF
NA	TRBJ2-5	TRBV5-1	NA	TGCGCCAGCAGCTTGGCGGGGTTGGAGACCCAGTACTTC	CASSLAGLETQYF
NA	TRBJ2-7	TRBV7-2	TRBD2	TGTGCCAGCAGCTCTAGCGGGGGGCCCACCTACGAGCAGTACTTC	CASSSSGGPTYEQYF
NA	TRBJ1-1	TRBV29-1	NA	TGCAGCGTTGCTCCAGGCGCTCCCCCTTATGAAGCTTTCTTT	CSVAPGAPPYEAFF
NA	TRBJ1-2	TRBV7-9	NA	TGTGCCAGCAGCCCTCCCTACTTTAACTATGGCTACACCTTC	CASSPPYFNYGYTF
NA	TRBJ2-1	TRBV27	TRBD2	TGTGCCAGCACTGCCTCGGGGGGACAGCAGTTCTTC	CASTASGGQQFF
few	TRBJ1-1	TRBV5-4	TRBD1	TGTGCCAGCAGCTGGACAGGACTTACGAACACTGAAGCTTTCTTT	CASSWTGLTNTEAFF
NA	TRBJ2-5	TRBV7-7	TRBD1	TGTGCCAGCAGTTCGACAGGGGTGATTGGGCAAGAGACCCAGTACTTC	CASSSTGVIGQETQYF
NA	TRBJ2-7	TRBV4-3	NA	TGCGCCAGCAGCCAATGGACTGGGACCTACGAGCAGTACTTC	CASSQWTGTYEQYF
NA	TRBJ1-2	TRBV27	TRBD1	TGTGCCAGCAGCCCATCGACAGGGGTCGGCTACACCTTC	CASSPSTGVGYTF
NA	TRBJ2-7	TRBV29-1	TRBD1	TGCAGCGTTGAAAACAGGGGCTACGAGCAGTACTTC	CSVENRGYEQYF
NA	TRBJ2-5	TRBV7-2	TRBD2	TGTGCCAGCAGTCAGGGACTACAACAAGAGACCCAGTACTTC	CASSQGLQQETQYF
NA	TRBJ1-5	TRBV7-6	TRBD1	TGTGCCAGCAGCTTAGGAGGGACAGGGGTGAGCAATCAGCCCCAGCATTTT	CASSLGGTGVSNQPQHF
NA	TRBJ2-4	TRBV14	TRBD1	TGTGCCAGCAGCCAAGAATCCAGGGGGTTCGACATTCAGTACTTC	CASSQESRGFDIQYF
NA	TRBJ2-7	TRBV10-3	NA	TGTGCCATCAGGGGGGCCGGGCTCACCCTCGAGCAGTACTTC	CAIRGAGLTLEQYF
NA	TRBJ1-2	TRBV7-9	TRBD1	TGTGCCAGCAGCCCTACAGGGGCTGATGGCTACACCTTC	CASSPTGADGYTF
NA	TRBJ1-6	TRBV10-1	NA	TGCGCCACCTCGGAGGGCAGCTATAATTCACCCCTCCACTTT	CATSEGSYNSPLHF
NA	TRBJ1-4	TRBV13	TRBD1	TGTGCCAGCAGCCCCCCCCAGGGGGCAGGCGAAAAACTGTTTTTT	CASSPPQGAGEKLFF
NA	TRBJ2-7	TRBV2	TRBD2	TGTGCCAGCGTGCCTTTGGGGGGGACTCCCTCCTACGAGCAGTACTTC	CASVPLGGTPSYEQYF
NA	TRBJ1-2	TRBV2	NA	TGTGCCAGCAGTGTCGTGTCCCCGGGCTATGGCTACACCTTC	CASSVVSPGYGYTF
NA	TRBJ1-5	TRBV28	NA	TGTGCCAGCAGTTATGACAGGCCCCAGCATTTT	CASSYDRPQHF
NA	TRBJ1-6	TRBV9	NA	TGTGCCAGCAGCGGACCCCCCTTCCAGGGCCCAAACGCATCACCCCTCCACTTT	CASSGPPFQGPNASPLHF
NA	TRBJ1-3	TRBV5-1	NA	TGCGCCACCCCAAGGACATCGTCGCCCTTCTACTCTGGAAACACCATATATTTT	CATPRTSSPFYSGNTIYF
NA	TRBJ1-1	TRBV6-5	NA	TGTGCCAGCAGTTATCAGGGTTGGACTGAAGCTTTCTTT	CASSYQGWTEAFF
few	TRBJ2-1	TRBV5-1	TRBD2	TGCGCCAGCAGCTGGGGGGTTCCTAGCGGGATGTACAATGAGCAGTTCTTC	CASSWGVPSGMYNEQFF
NA	TRBJ2-5	TRBV4-1	NA	TGCGCCAGCAGCCAAGATCAATGGTCCCTCGGTGAGACCCAGTACTTC	CASSQDQWSLGETQYF
NA	TRBJ2-7	TRBV4-2	TRBD2	TGTGCCAGCAGCCTAGAAGGACTAGGCGCTTACGAGCAGTACTTC	CASSLEGLGAYEQYF
NA	TRBJ1-1	TRBV7-9	TRBD1	TGTGCTTTACTCCGGGACAGGAACACTGAAGCTTTCTTT	CALLRDRNTEAFF
NA	TRBJ1-4	TRBV2	NA	TGTGCCAGCAGGGGCAGTATAAATGAAAAACTGTTTTTT	CASRGSINEKLFF
NA	TRBJ2-3	TRBV6-5	NA	TGTGCCAGCAGTTACAGAGGGTGGGTGGCGGATACGCAGTATTTT	CASSYRGWVADTQYF
NA	TRBJ2-2	TRBV5-4	TRBD2	TGTGCCAGCAGCCATAGCGGGCGGAACACCGGGGAGCTGTTTTTT	CASSHSGRNTGELFF